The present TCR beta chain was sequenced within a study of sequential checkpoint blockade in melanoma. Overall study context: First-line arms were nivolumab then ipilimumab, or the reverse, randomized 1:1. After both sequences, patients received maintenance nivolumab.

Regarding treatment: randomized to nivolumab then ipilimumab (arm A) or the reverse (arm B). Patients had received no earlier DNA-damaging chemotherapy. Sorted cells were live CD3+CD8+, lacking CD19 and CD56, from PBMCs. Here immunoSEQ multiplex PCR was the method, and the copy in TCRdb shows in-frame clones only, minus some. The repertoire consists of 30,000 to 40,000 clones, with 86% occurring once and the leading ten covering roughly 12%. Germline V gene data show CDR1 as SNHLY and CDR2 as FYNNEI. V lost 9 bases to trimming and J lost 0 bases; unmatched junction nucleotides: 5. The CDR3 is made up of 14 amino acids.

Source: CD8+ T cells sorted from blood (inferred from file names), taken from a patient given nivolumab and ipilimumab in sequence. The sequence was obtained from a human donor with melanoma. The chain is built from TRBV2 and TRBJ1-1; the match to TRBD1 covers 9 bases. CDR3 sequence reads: CARGRQGVNTEAFF. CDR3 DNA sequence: TGTGCCAGGGGACGACAGGGGGTGAACACTGAAGCTTTCTTT.